A single sample is the source of the 17 T cell receptor beta chains below, sequenced in a study of graft-versus-host responses after intestinal transplantation. The data were produced by immunoSEQ multiplex PCR, yet TCRdb's version contains in-frame clones alone and is incomplete. The repertoire has about 12,000 clones, 35% of them found once; the top ten carry roughly 3.2%. The study plated about 200,000 CFSE-labeled responders with about 200,000 irradiated, violet-dye-labeled stimulators. Sequenced here: alloreactive CD8+ T cells from a mixed lymphocyte reaction culture, sampled before intestinal transplant. Subset defined: CFSE-low proliferating T cells sorted from roughly six-day pre-transplant mixed lymphocyte reaction (GvH or HvG direction). The receptor set was obtained from a human patient who received an intestinal transplant.

The chain recombines TRBV27 with TRBJ2-2; TRBD2 might be the D (7 bases). The CDR3 is made up of 16 amino acids. V gave up 11 bases and J gave up 1 base, with 20 bases separating them. Germline-derived CDR1 and CDR2 are MNHEY and SMNVEV (reference sequence). The CDR3 DNA follows: TGTGCCCCCAGTTCACGGAGGGGGGGGAACACCGGGGAGCTGTTTTTT. Translation: CAPSSRRGGNTGELFF.

This clone is deemed medium-sized. The V and J genes are TRBV7-2 and TRBJ1-3; no clear D gene. Germline V gives CDR1 SGHTA, CDR2 FQGNSA. Trimming took off 1 base at V and 0 bases at J, with 7 bases between the two ends. This CDR3 is built from 15 residues. CDR3 region: CASSLDPFSGNTIYF. DNA for the CDR3: TGTGCCAGCAGCTTAGACCCGTTCTCTGGAAACACCATATATTTT.

This chain joins TRBV6-5 and TRBJ2-2, with D hard to call. CDR1 is MNHEY, CDR2 SVGAGI, per germline. V was cut by 0 bases and J by 0 bases, with 5 bases left in between. The CDR3 has 15 residues. CDR3 DNA sequence: TGTGCCAGCAGTTACTCAGGACCGAACACCGGGGAGCTGTTTTTT. Protein sequence: CASSYSGPNTGELFF.

This clone has just one count. The rearrangement uses TRBV9 and TRBJ2-5; no reliable D call. The J call may not be correct, given that the DNA end is closer to TRBJ2-7. Germline values: CDR1 SGDLS, CDR2 YYNGEE. This CDR3 spans 13 amino acids. The CDR3 coding sequence is TGTGCCAGCAGCCCCGGGTTCCGCTACGAGCAGTACTTC. It is translated as CASSPGFRYEQYF.

This clone is labeled as medium-sized. The chain joins TRBV18 to TRBJ2-3, with D perhaps assigned TRBD1 or TRBD2 (5 bases each). Germline V lookup: CDR1 KGHSH, CDR2 LQKENI. The V end was cut by 1 base, the J end by 2 bases, with 7 bases between. The CDR3 has 14 amino acids. CDR3 loop: CASSPQGPTDTQYF. The CDR3 nucleotides are TGTGCCAGCTCACCACAGGGACCCACAGATACGCAGTATTTT.

This clone was detected a few times. The chain recombines TRBV21-1 with TRBJ2-7; the D call of TRBD1 is as the table states it, not checked on the DNA. TRBV21-1 is recorded as a pseudogene. The CDR3 is made up of 15 amino acids. In nucleotides, the CDR3 is TGTGCCAGCAGCTTCGAGGGACAGAGTTCTTCGGAGCAGTACTTC. It specifies CASSFEGQSSSEQYF.

This clone was found once. The V and J genes are TRBV4-1 and TRBJ1-3, with D possibly TRBD1 on 5 matching bases. This CDR3 is built from 17 residues. Germline V gives CDR1 MGHRA, CDR2 YSYEKL. V lost 0 bases to trimming and J lost 2 bases, with 14 bases between them. CDR3 bases: TGCGCCAGCAGCCAAGATCAGGGCAGGGCTGCTGGAAACACCATATATTTT. Residues: CASSQDQGRAAGNTIYF.

Sample share makes this clone medium-sized. This chain connects TRBV27 to TRBJ2-7; D is possibly TRBD2 (7 bases). Trimming removed 3 bases at V and 2 bases at J, with 11 bases between. CDR3 length: 14 amino acids. CDR1 is MNHEY and CDR2 is SMNVEV in the germline V gene (reference sequence). The CDR3 DNA sequence: TGTGCCAGCAGTTTGATAGGGGGGGCCTACGAGCAGTACTTC. Protein product: CASSLIGGAYEQYF.

The gene calls are TRBV29-1 and TRBJ1-2; the D is unclear. The CDR3 sequence is 12 residues long. In germline, CDR1 is SQVTM, CDR2 ANQGSEA. V lost 0 bases to trimming and J lost 7 bases, with 9 bases between them. CDR3 in DNA: TGCAGCGTTGAAGAGGGAGCGGCTGGCTACACCTTC. It is translated as CSVEEGAAGYTF.

The chain combines TRBV10-3 with TRBJ2-7; D gene unclear. The V and J ends lost 2 bases and 0 bases respectively, with 5 bases between them. There are 13 residues in the CDR3. The V gene's germline CDR1 is ENHRY and CDR2 SYGVKD. The CDR3 nucleotides are TGTGCCATCAGTGAGGTCTCCTCCTACGAGCAGTACTTC. It encodes CAISEVSSYEQYF.

This chain uses TRBV7-2 with TRBJ2-5, with D tentatively TRBD2 (5 bases). The V end was cut by 6 bases, the J end by 5 bases, with 16 bases between. CDR3 length: 14 amino acids. The germline V gene encodes CDR1 SGHTA and CDR2 FQGNSA. The CDR3 is CASSREAGRETQYF. In DNA, the CDR3 is TGTGCCAGCAGTCGAGAGGCGGGCCGGGAGACCCAGTACTTC.

The J gene is TRBJ1-5, the V gene TRBV6-6; D remains unclear. The CDR3 covers 16 residues. Between the trimmed V and J ends, which lost 10 bases and 3 bases, there was a span of 22 bases. Germline CDR1 is MNHNY and CDR2 is SVGAGI (reference sequence). The CDR3 region has the DNA TGTGCCACCTACTTTCCTAAGGACGGCTACAATCAGCCCCAGCATTTT. As protein: CATYFPKDGYNQPQHF.

This chain joins TRBV6-5 and TRBJ2-7; possible D gene TRBD1, 5 bases. The CDR3 loop spans 15 amino acids. The V end lost 6 bases, the J end lost 4 bases, and 19 bases lay between the germline ends. Germline assignment: CDR1 MNHEY and CDR2 SVGAGI. The CDR3 sequence is CASRTNLRRGYEQYF. Here the CDR3 DNA reads TGTGCCAGCAGAACAAATCTCAGAAGGGGTTACGAGCAGTACTTC.

The chain employs TRBV28 and TRBJ2-3; TRBD2 matches 13 bases. The CDR3 sequence is 18 residues long. Germline CDR1 reads MDHEN; CDR2 reads SYDVKM. V dropped 2 bases and J dropped 4; count of bases not matched to a gene: 9. CDR3 DNA sequence: TGTGCCAGCAGTTTAGGGGGGTGGACTAGCGGGAGCGCAGATACGCAGTATTTT. It translates to CASSLGGWTSGSADTQYF.

The chain has TRBV27 and TRBJ1-4, with D tentatively TRBD1 (6 bases). The germline V and J ends were trimmed by 3 bases and 5 bases, with 10 bases remaining between them. Per germline, CDR1 MNHEY and CDR2 SMNVEV (reference sequence). There are 14 residues in the CDR3. The DNA for the CDR3 is TGTGCCAGCAGTTTTTTGGGGGCAAATGAAAAACTGTTTTTT. Residues: CASSFLGANEKLFF.

Comment on this clone: Relative to the germline gene, one junction end is altered; a read error may explain this. The rearrangement links TRBV6-6 to TRBJ1-1, with D unresolved. Germline CDR1 MNHNY, CDR2 SVGAGI (reference sequence). The CDR3 is 13 amino acids. The CDR3 spells CASSYPGNPEAFF. CDR3 nucleotide sequence: TGTGCCAGCAGTTACCCGGGGAACCCTGAAGCTTTCTTT.

This clone turned up a few times. V gene TRBV4-3 combines with J gene TRBJ2-1; 7 bases line up with TRBD2. With V trimmed by 8 bases and J by 2 bases, 6 bases remained unmatched. Germline V lookup: CDR1 LGHNA, CDR2 YSLEER. This CDR3 has 14 amino acids. In DNA form, the CDR3 reads TGCGCCAGCGGACCAAGCGGGACCTACAATGAGCAGTTCTTC. Its translation: CASGPSGTYNEQFF.